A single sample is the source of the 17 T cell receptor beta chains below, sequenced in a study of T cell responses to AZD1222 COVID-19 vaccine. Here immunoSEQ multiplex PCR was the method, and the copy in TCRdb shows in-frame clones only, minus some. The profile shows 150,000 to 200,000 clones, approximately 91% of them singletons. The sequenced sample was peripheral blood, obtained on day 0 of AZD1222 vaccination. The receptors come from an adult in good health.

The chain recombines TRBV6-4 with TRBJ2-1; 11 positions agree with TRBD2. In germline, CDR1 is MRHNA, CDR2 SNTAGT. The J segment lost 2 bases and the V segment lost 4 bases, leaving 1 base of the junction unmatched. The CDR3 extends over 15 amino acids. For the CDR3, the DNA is TGTGCCAGCAGTGCACTAGCGGGAGCCTACAATGAGCAGTTCTTC. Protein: CASSALAGAYNEQFF.

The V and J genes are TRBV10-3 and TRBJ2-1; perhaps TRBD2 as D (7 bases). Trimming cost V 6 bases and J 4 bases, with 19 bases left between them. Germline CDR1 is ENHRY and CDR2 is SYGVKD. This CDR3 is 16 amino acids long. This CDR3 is CAIRDGGRRSYNEQFF. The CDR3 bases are TGTGCCATCAGGGACGGGGGGCGAAGGTCATACAATGAGCAGTTCTTC.

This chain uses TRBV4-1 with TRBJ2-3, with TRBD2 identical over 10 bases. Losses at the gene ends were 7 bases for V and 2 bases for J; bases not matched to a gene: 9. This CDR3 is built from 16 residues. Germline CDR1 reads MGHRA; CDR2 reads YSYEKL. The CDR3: CASKFSSGSSTDTQYF. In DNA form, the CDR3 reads TGCGCCAGCAAATTCTCTAGCGGGAGCTCCACAGATACGCAGTATTTT.

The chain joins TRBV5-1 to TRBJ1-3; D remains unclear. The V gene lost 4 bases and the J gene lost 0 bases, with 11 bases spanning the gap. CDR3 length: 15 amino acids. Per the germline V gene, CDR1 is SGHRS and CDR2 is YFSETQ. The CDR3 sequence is CASSPGRTSGNTIYF. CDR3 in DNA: TGCGCCAGCAGCCCCGGAAGAACCTCTGGAAACACCATATATTTT.

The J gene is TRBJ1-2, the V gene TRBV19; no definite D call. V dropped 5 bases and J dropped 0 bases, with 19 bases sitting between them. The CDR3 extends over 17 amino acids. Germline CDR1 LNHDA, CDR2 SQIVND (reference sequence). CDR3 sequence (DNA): TGTGCCAGTAGTCGGGAGATCGATAGACTGACTAACTATGGCTACACCTTC. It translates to CASSREIDRLTNYGYTF.

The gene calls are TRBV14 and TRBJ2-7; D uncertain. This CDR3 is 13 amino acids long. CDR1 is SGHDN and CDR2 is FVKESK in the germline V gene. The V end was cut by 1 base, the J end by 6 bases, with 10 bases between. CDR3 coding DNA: TGTGCCAGCAGCCAAGCCTCGGAGCGCGAGCAGTACTTC. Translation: CASSQASEREQYF.

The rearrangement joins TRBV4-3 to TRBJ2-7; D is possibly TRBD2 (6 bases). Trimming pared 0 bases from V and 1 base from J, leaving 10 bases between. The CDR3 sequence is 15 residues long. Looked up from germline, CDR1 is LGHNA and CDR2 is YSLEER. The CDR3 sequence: CASSQEAGQSYEQYF. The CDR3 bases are TGCGCCAGCAGCCAAGAGGCGGGGCAATCCTACGAGCAGTACTTC.

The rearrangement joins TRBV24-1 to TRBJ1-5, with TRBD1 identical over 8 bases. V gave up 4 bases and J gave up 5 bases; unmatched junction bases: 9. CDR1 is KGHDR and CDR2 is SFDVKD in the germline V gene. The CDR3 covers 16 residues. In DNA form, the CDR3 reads TGTGCCACCAGTGACTCTGACAGGGGTCTGTATCAGCCCCAGCATTTT. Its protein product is CATSDSDRGLYQPQHF.

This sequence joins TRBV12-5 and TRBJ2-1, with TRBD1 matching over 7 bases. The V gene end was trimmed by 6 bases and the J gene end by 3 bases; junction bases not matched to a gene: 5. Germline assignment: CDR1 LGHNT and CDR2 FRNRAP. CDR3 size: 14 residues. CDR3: CASGTGSFYNEQFF. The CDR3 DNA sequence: TGTGCTAGTGGGACAGGGAGCTTCTACAATGAGCAGTTCTTC.

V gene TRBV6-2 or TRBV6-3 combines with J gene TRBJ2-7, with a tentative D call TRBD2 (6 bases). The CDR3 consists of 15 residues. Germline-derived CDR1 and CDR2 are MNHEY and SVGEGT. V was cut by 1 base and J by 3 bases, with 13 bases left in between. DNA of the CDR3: TGTGCCAGCAGTTACTGGCGAAGTAGCGGCTACGAGCAGTACTTC. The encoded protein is CASSYWRSSGYEQYF.

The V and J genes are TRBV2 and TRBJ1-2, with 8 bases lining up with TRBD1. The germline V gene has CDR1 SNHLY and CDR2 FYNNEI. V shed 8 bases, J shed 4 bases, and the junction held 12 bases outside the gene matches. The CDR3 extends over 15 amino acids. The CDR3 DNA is TGTGCCAGCGAGGATAATCACAGGGGGTCCTATGGCTACACCTTC. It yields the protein CASEDNHRGSYGYTF.

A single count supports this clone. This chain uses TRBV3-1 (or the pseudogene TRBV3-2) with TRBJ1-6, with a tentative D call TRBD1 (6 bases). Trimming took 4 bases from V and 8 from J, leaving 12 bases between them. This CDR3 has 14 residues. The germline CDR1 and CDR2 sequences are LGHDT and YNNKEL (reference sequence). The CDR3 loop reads CASSPTGRDSPLHF. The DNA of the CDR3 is TGTGCCAGCAGCCCCACAGGGCGGGATTCACCCCTCCACTTT.

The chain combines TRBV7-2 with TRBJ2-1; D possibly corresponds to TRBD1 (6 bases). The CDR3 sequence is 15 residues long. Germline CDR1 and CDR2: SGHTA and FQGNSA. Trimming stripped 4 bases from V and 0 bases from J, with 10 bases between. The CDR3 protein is CASSSGQSSYNEQFF. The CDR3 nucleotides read TGTGCCAGCAGCTCCGGACAGAGCTCCTACAATGAGCAGTTCTTC.

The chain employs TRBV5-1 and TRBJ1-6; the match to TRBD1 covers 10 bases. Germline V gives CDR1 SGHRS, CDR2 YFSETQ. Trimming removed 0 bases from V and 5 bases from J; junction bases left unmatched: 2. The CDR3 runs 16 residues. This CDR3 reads CASSLEGQGNNSPLHF. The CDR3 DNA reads TGCGCCAGCAGCTTGGAGGGACAGGGGAATAATTCACCCCTCCACTTT.

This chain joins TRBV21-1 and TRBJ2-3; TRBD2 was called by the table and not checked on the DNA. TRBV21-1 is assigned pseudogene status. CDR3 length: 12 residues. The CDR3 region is CASSKSADTQYF. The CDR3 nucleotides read TGTGCCAGCAGCAAGTCTGCAGATACGCAGTATTTT.

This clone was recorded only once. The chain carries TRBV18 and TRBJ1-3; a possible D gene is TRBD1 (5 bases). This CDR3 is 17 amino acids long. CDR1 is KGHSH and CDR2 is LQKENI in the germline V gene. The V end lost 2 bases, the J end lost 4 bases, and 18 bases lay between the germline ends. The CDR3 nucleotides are TGTGCCAGCTCACCATTCGACAGCTCAACCTTGGGAAACACCATATATTTT. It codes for CASSPFDSSTLGNTIYF.

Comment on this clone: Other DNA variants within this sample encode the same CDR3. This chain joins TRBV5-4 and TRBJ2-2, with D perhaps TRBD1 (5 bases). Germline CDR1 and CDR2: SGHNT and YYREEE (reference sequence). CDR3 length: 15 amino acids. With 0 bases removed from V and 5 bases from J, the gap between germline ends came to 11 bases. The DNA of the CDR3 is TGTGCCAGCAGCTTGGGTCAGGGTGGGACCGGGGAGCTGTTTTTT. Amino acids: CASSLGQGGTGELFF.